The next 9 T cell receptor beta chains were all read from a single sample in a study of stem cell transplantation in POMP-related autoinflammatory disease. Sequencing was performed with immunoSEQ multiplex PCR; in TCRdb, only in-frame clones are kept and a portion is missing. In the table there are some 33,000 clones, around 88% of which are singletons. The sample consisted of CD4+ T cells from PBMCs, taken before stem cell transplantation. Receptors originate from a human donor with POMP-related autoinflammation and immune dysregulation (PRAID).

This clone appeared a single time. The chain uses TRBV19 and TRBJ2-1, with a possible D match to TRBD2 (6 bases). The V end was cut by 4 bases, the J end by 8 bases, with 12 bases between. The CDR3 totals 13 residues. Per germline, CDR1 LNHDA and CDR2 SQIVND (reference sequence). In DNA, the CDR3 is TGTGCCAGTAGTACGGAGGGCTGGGATGAGCAGTTCTTC. Its translation: CASSTEGWDEQFF.

The rearrangement uses TRBV2 and TRBJ1-1, with D tentatively TRBD1 (6 bases). In germline, CDR1 is SNHLY, CDR2 FYNNEI. V lost 7 bases and J 2 bases, leaving 11 bases between the germline ends. The CDR3 covers 13 residues. This chain's CDR3 is CASIQTGNTEAFF. The CDR3 DNA reads TGTGCCAGCATCCAGACAGGCAACACTGAAGCTTTCTTT.

The rearrangement uses TRBV7-3 and TRBJ2-2, with 7 bases matching TRBD1. This CDR3 has 15 residues. CDR1 is SGHTA and CDR2 is FQGTGA in the germline V gene. Trimming took 4 bases from V and 3 from J; bases not matched to a gene: 5. The CDR3 coding sequence is TGTGCCAGCAGCTCCCGGGACAGAGACACCGGGGAGCTGTTTTTT. Translating it yields CASSSRDRDTGELFF.

For the CDR3, the DNA is TGTGCCAGCGACAGATGGAACACTGAAGCTTTCTTT. Encoded protein: CASDRWNTEAFF. This chain joins TRBV5-8 and TRBJ1-1, with D possibly TRBD1 on 5 matching bases. Germline values: CDR1 SGHTS, CDR2 YDEGEE. The CDR3 consists of 12 residues. Trimming removed 7 bases at V and 1 base at J, with 8 bases between.

The chain joins TRBV6-5 to TRBJ1-1, with D possibly TRBD1 on 6 matching bases. The CDR3 runs to 14 residues. Trimming removed 2 bases at V and 8 bases at J, with 15 bases between. From germline, CDR1 is MNHEY and CDR2 SVGAGI. The CDR3 spells CASSYASVGTEAFF. CDR3 nucleotide sequence: TGTGCCAGCAGTTACGCCTCTGTGGGGACAGAAGCTTTCTTT.

The gene calls are TRBV7-9 and TRBJ2-2; 7 bases line up with TRBD1. The J segment lost 1 base and the V segment lost 8 bases, leaving 4 bases of the junction unmatched. CDR1 SEHNR and CDR2 FQNEAQ come from the germline V gene (reference sequence). The CDR3 sequence is 14 residues long. DNA for the CDR3: TGTGCCAGCCGTAGGGACAGGAACACCGGGGAGCTGTTTTTT. Translation: CASRRDRNTGELFF.

This clone was seen a few times. The gene calls are TRBV2 and TRBJ2-7; D is unclear. Trimming pared 3 bases from V and 0 bases from J, leaving 12 bases between. CDR3 length: 15 residues. Germline V gene sequence: CDR1 SNHLY, CDR2 FYNNEI. The CDR3: CASSDKRRSSYEQYF. Here the CDR3 DNA reads TGTGCCAGCAGTGATAAACGGCGAAGCTCCTACGAGCAGTACTTC. The full variable domain, its missing parts supplied by reference TRBV2 and TRBJ2-7, is EPEVTQTPSHQVTQMGQEVILRCVPISNHLYFYWYRQILGQKVEFLVSFYNNEISEKSEIFDDQFSVERPDGSNFTLKIRSTKLEDSAMYFCASSDKRRSSYEQYFGPGTRLTVT.

The chain carries TRBV7-9 and TRBJ2-3; 9 nucleotides align to TRBD2. V lost 3 bases and J lost 2; bases outside the gene matches: 6. The CDR3 runs 16 residues. Per germline, CDR1 SEHNR and CDR2 FQNEAQ (reference sequence). The CDR3 loop is CASSLLAGYNTDTQYF. CDR3 nucleotide sequence: TGTGCCAGCAGCTTGCTAGCGGGGTATAACACAGATACGCAGTATTTT.

The genes are TRBV29-1 and TRBJ2-5; D call uncertain. The V gene's germline CDR1 is SQVTM and CDR2 ANQGSEA. V lost 0 bases, J lost 2 bases, and 7 bases lay in between. The CDR3 consists of 13 residues. The DNA for the CDR3 is TGCAGCGTTGAAGACCAGAGTCAAGAGACCCAGTACTTC. Protein: CSVEDQSQETQYF.